These T cell receptor beta chains were read from a single sample in a study of T cell responses to AZD1222 COVID-19 vaccine. Produced via immunoSEQ multiplex PCR; TCRdb's table is partial and in-frame only. The sample includes about 120,000 clones, about nine tenths seen only once; the top ten take about 7.4%. The sample here was peripheral blood, taken on day 0 of AZD1222 vaccination. These receptors came from an adult in good health. Both conserved end residues are part of each CDR3. Each record gives: D gene, J gene, V gene, clone size, CDR3 DNA, CDR3 protein. A D gene is named only where the DNA matches it firmly. Size is omitted from some rows. Given values are once, few, many or a class for expanded clones.

- TRBJ2-5 TRBV4-2 once TGTGCCAGCAGCCAAGGTGGGGTAGCAGAGACCCAGTACTTC CASSQGGVAETQYF
- TRBJ2-1 TRBV28 - TGTGCCAGCAGTTTACGGGGGACCTACAATGAGCAGTTCTTC CASSLRGTYNEQFF
- TRBJ1-6 TRBV3-1/TRBV3-2 - TGTGCCAGCAGCCAAGATGCAGCCGGGACATATTCACCCCTCCACTTT CASSQDAAGTYSPLHF
- TRBJ2-2 TRBV24-1 - TGTGCCACCAGTGATCACCGGGACACCGGGGAGCTGTTTTTT CATSDHRDTGELFF
- TRBJ2-5 TRBV7-9 - TGTGCCAGCAGCTTAGGTGGGGGAGCAGAGACCCAGTACTTC CASSLGGGAETQYF
TRBD1 TRBJ2-1 TRBV24-1 - TGTGCCACCAGTGTGCTTGGACAGGGTCACAATGAGCAGTTCTTC CATSVLGQGHNEQFF
TRBD2 TRBJ2-2 TRBV7-2 - TGTGCCAGCAGCGGCCGGATAGCGGGTCACACCGGGGAGCTGTTTTTT CASSGRIAGHTGELFF
- TRBJ2-3 TRBV27 - TGTGCCAGCGGGCTAAAGGATTCGAGGGATACGCAGTATTTT CASGLKDSRDTQYF
- TRBJ1-1 TRBV6-6 - TGTGCCAGCAGCCCGGACGGGAAAATGAACACTGAAGCTTTCTTT CASSPDGKMNTEAFF
- TRBJ1-3 TRBV19 - TGTGCCAGTAGTATCAATTGGGCCACCGGAAACACCATATATTTT CASSINWATGNTIYF
TRBD1 TRBJ1-2 TRBV28 - TGTGCCATCCACGGACAGGGACCTAACTATGGCTACACCTTC CAIHGQGPNYGYTF
TRBD2 TRBJ2-7 TRBV19 - TGTGCCAGTAGTACTCTAGCGGGGGAGGGCTACGAGCAGTACTTC CASSTLAGEGYEQYF
- TRBJ1-1 TRBV19 - TGTGCCAGTAGTATAGATACCCCACGGGGAAACACTGAAGCTTTCTTT CASSIDTPRGNTEAFF
- TRBJ2-5 TRBV2 - TGTGCCAGCAGTGGACCAGCGGCCCAGTACTTC CASSGPAAQYF
TRBD2 TRBJ2-7 TRBV12-3/TRBV12-4 - TGTGCCAGCAGCCCGGGGGGGGAGCAGTACTTC CASSPGGEQYF
TRBD1 TRBJ1-2 TRBV6-5 - TGTGCCAGCAGGACAGGGGGCTTCTATGGCTACACCTTC CASRTGGFYGYTF
- TRBJ1-4 TRBV19 once TGTGCCAGTAGTATAGTGGGAGAAAAACTGTTTTTT CASSIVGEKLFF
- TRBJ2-7 TRBV7-9 once TGTGCCAGCAGCTTAGAACTAGCATTCAACGAGCAGTACTTC CASSLELAFNEQYF
- TRBJ1-1 TRBV18 - TGTGCCAGCTCACTCAGGTCAGGGACCATGCGGGCTGAAGCTTTCTTT CASSLRSGTMRAEAFF
- TRBJ1-4 TRBV18 - TGTGCCAGCTCACGGGATGCTAATGAAAAACTGTTTTTT CASSRDANEKLFF
- TRBJ2-1 TRBV6-2/TRBV6-3 - TGTGCCAGCAGTTATCGGGGAAATGAGCAGTTCTTC CASSYRGNEQFF
TRBD2 TRBJ2-5 TRBV19 once TGTGCCAGTAGTATCCGGGGGGGAGATCGGGAGACCCAGTACTTC CASSIRGGDRETQYF
- TRBJ2-3 TRBV3-1/TRBV3-2 - TGTGCCAGCAGCCTACAGAGTGCAACAGATACGCAGTATTTT CASSLQSATDTQYF
TRBD1 TRBJ2-7 TRBV4-2 - TGTGCCAGCAGCCAACCGGGACAGGGAACCTACGAGCAGTACTTC CASSQPGQGTYEQYF
- TRBJ1-1 TRBV28 few TGTGCCAGCAGTTTATGGACTGAAGCTTTCTTT CASSLWTEAFF
- TRBJ2-6 TRBV19 - TGTGCCAGTAGTGCCCACAGCTCTGGGGCCAACGTCCTGACTTTC CASSAHSSGANVLTF
- TRBJ1-1 TRBV7-9 once TGTGCCAGCAGCTTATTTGGAGACATCGAAGCTTTCTTT CASSLFGDIEAFF
TRBD1 TRBJ1-4 TRBV19 - TGTGCCAGTAGAATGTGGGACAGGGCCGAAAAACTGTTTTTT CASRMWDRAEKLFF
TRBD2 TRBJ2-3 TRBV5-1 - TGCGCCAGCAGTCGAGGTAGCGGGGGGCCCACAGATACGCAGTATTTT CASSRGSGGPTDTQYF
- TRBJ2-2 TRBV13 - TGTGCCAGCAGCTTAACCGGGACAACGAACACCGGGGAGCTGTTTTTT CASSLTGTTNTGELFF
- TRBJ1-3 TRBV5-1 once TGCGCCAGCAGCCGACTAGGGGCGGGAAACACCATATATTTT CASSRLGAGNTIYF
- TRBJ1-6 TRBV2 - TGTGCCAGCTCGGAGGAGAGGACGGGTAATTCACCCCTCCACTTT CASSEERTGNSPLHF
TRBD1 TRBJ2-5 TRBV27 - TGTGCCAGCAGTTTATCCCCGGGACAGCTCCAAGAGACCCAGTACTTC CASSLSPGQLQETQYF
TRBD1 TRBJ1-6 TRBV27 - TGTGCCAGCAGTCCAATCTCTCTCCAGGGGGCTGGCTCACCCCTCCACTTT CASSPISLQGAGSPLHF
- TRBJ2-7 TRBV5-1 few TGCGCCAGCAGCAATCTACCGGGAACCTCCTTCTACGAGCAGTACTTC CASSNLPGTSFYEQYF
TRBD1 TRBJ1-2 TRBV9 - TGTGCCAGCAGCGTCCAACAGGGGGCCCTACCCTATGGCTACACCTTC CASSVQQGALPYGYTF
TRBD2 TRBJ2-1 TRBV13 - TGTGCCAGCAGGTCCCTAGCGGGGGGGAGTAATGAGCAGTTCTTC CASRSLAGGSNEQFF
TRBD1 TRBJ2-5 TRBV28 - TGTGCCAGCAAAACAGGGGAAGGGACCCAGTACTTC CASKTGEGTQYF
TRBD2 TRBJ2-1 TRBV9 - TGTGCCAGCAGCGGGCGGGAGGGCCAGAATGAGCAGTTCTTC CASSGREGQNEQFF
- TRBJ1-5 TRBV27 - TGTGCCAGCAGTCCTCGACAGCTAAATCAGCCCCAGCATTTT CASSPRQLNQPQHF
- TRBJ2-3 TRBV11-2 - TGTGCCAGCAGCCCTCGGCGAGCGGAGGCAGATACGCAGTATTTT CASSPRRAEADTQYF
TRBD2 TRBJ2-3 TRBV27 - TGTGCCAGCAGCCAGGGACTAGCCTTTGCGCAGTATTTT CASSQGLAFAQYF
TRBD2 TRBJ2-7 TRBV6-5 - TGTGCCAGCAGGATACTGACCGGGACTAATTACGAGCAGTACTTC CASRILTGTNYEQYF
- TRBJ1-1 TRBV7-9 - TGTGCCAGCAGCTTACGGACAGCCGGAAGCACTGAAGCTTTCTTT CASSLRTAGSTEAFF
TRBD2 TRBJ2-7 TRBV10-1 - TGCGCCAGCAGTGGTACCGGGACTAGCGGGAGGGGCGAGCAGTACTTC CASSGTGTSGRGEQYF
- TRBJ2-1 TRBV7-6 - TGTGCCAGCAGCTCCGGACAGCAGAGCTCCTACAATGAGCAGTTCTTC CASSSGQQSSYNEQFF
- TRBJ2-2 TRBV7-9 - TGTGCCAGCAGAAGGGGCGGGCGGAACACCGGGGAGCTGTTTTTT CASRRGGRNTGELFF